The 20 T cell receptor beta chains in this list originate from one sample, sequenced in a study of blood T cells in healthy people across ages. Together with a sample-barcoded 5' primer, a J-beta primer mix was included in a second PCR lasting about 7 to 11 cycles. One entry per CDR3 protein, called by TCRdb with MiXCR from the 5' RACE reads. This sample has roughly 800,000 distinct CDR3 sequences, with nearly 60% found just once. Sequencing was carried out using blood. Every receptor here comes from a man aged 25 to 40 in good health.

The chain combines TRBV11-1 with TRBJ2-3, with 11 bases aligning to TRBD2. The trim removed 3 bases at V and 0 bases at J, leaving 2 bases unmatched. From germline, CDR1 is SGHAT and CDR2 FQDESV (reference sequence). The CDR3 extends over 16 amino acids. For the CDR3, the DNA is TGTGCCAGCAGCTTTCGACTAGCGGGGAGCACAGATACGCAGTATTTT. This translates into CASSFRLAGSTDTQYF.

The chain is built from TRBV12-3 or TRBV12-4 and TRBJ2-5; D remains ambiguous. CDR3 length: 13 residues. Deletions cut 3 bases from V and 5 bases from J, with 10 bases between. The CDR3 nucleotides are TGTGCCAGCAGTTTGCTCGTCGTCGAGACCCAGTACTTC. This sequence encodes CASSLLVVETQYF.

This chain links TRBV7-8 with TRBJ2-7, with 7 bases that match TRBD2. V lost 5 bases and J lost 1; bases outside the gene matches: 11. Germline-derived CDR1 and CDR2 are SGHVS and FQNEAQ. The CDR3 has 16 residues. DNA of the CDR3: TGTGCCAGCAGCGGTCTACTGGCTAGCGGTTCCTACGAGCAGTACTTC. It is translated as CASSGLLASGSYEQYF. The full variable domain, in which reference TRBV7-8 and TRBJ2-7 provide the parts outside the CDR3, is GAGVSQSPRYKVAKRGQDVALRCDPISGHVSLFWYQQALGQGPEFLTYFQNEAQLDKSGLPSDRFFAERPEGSVSTLKIQRTQQEDSAVYLCASSGLLASGSYEQYFGPGTRLTVT.

This clonotype was found a few times. The rearrangement uses TRBV12-3 or TRBV12-4 and TRBJ2-1; no clear D. The CDR3 is 12 residues long. V was trimmed by 3 bases and J by 7 bases, leaving 7 bases between them. The CDR3 DNA sequence: TGTGCCAGCAGTTTCTACGGGAATGAGCAGTTCTTC. Its protein is CASSFYGNEQFF.

CDR3 region: CASRLSGTSGRSEQFF. The DNA for the CDR3 is TGTGCCAGCAGACTCTCCGGGACTAGCGGGAGGAGTGAGCAGTTCTTC. The chain combines TRBV7-2 with TRBJ2-1; 15 bases match TRBD2. Trimming took 6 bases from V and 9 from J; bases not matched to a gene: 9. Germline loops: CDR1 SGHTA, CDR2 FQGNSA. The CDR3 extends over 16 amino acids.

The chain employs TRBV29-1 and TRBJ2-5, with 7 nucleotides matching TRBD1. The DNA end is a closer match to TRBJ2-7, so the J assignment may be wrong. Germline V lookup: CDR1 SQVTM, CDR2 ANQGSEA. This CDR3 contains 13 residues. CDR3 nucleotide sequence: TGCAGCGCCCTACAAGGGGACAGCTACGAGCAGTACTTC. The encoded protein is CSALQGDSYEQYF.

This sequence joins TRBV20-1 and TRBJ2-7; the match to TRBD2 covers 7 bases. Unmatched junction bases numbered 10, after V lost 5 bases and J lost 3 bases. This CDR3 spans 14 amino acids. Germline-derived CDR1 and CDR2 are DFQATT and SNEGSKA (reference sequence). The CDR3 DNA is TGCAGTGCTGGGGGGGACGGGAAGAGCTACGAGCAGTACTTC. Amino acid sequence: CSAGGDGKSYEQYF.

This clonotype has only one observation. The chain employs TRBV5-1 and TRBJ1-2; no clear D. V was clipped by 4 bases and J by 8 bases, with 15 bases between them. The CDR3 length is 13 residues. The germline gives CDR1 SGHRS, CDR2 YFSETQ. The CDR3 nucleotides read TGCGCCAGCAGCGCCTGGACGGGGAGCGGCTACACCTTC. Translation: CASSAWTGSGYTF.

This clonotype appeared a few times. The chain recombines TRBV20-1 with TRBJ1-2; D is uncertain. From germline, CDR1 is DFQATT and CDR2 SNEGSKA (reference sequence). There are 14 residues in the CDR3. V gave up 6 bases and J gave up 8 bases, with 22 bases separating them. CDR3 bases: TGCAGTGCAGCCCCCTCGGTCGGGGTGAGCGGCTACACCTTC. Encoded protein: CSAAPSVGVSGYTF.

In this sample, this clonotype turned up a few times. The chain carries TRBV12-3 or TRBV12-4 and TRBJ1-1, with TRBD1 matching 8 bases. The CDR3 runs 14 residues. Unmatched junction bases numbered 5, after V lost 6 bases and J lost 2 bases. This chain's CDR3 is CASSRTGTNTEAFF. CDR3 nucleotide sequence: TGTGCCAGCAGCCGGACAGGGACAAACACTGAAGCTTTCTTT.

The V call is TRBV20-1, the J call TRBJ2-5, with D tentatively TRBD1 or TRBD2 (6 bases each). The assigned J gene may be wrong: the sequence end matches TRBJ2-7 better. The CDR3 sequence is 15 residues long. The V gene's germline CDR1 is DFQATT and CDR2 SNEGSKA (reference sequence). CDR3: CSAASWGRGGFEQYF. The CDR3, as DNA: TGCAGTGCTGCCTCCTGGGGCAGAGGGGGGTTCGAGCAGTACTTC.

This clonotype was observed at least ten times. The chain carries TRBV29-1 and TRBJ1-2, with D unresolved. The V and J ends lost 6 bases and 0 bases respectively, with 14 bases between them. CDR3 length: 14 amino acids. Per the germline V gene, CDR1 is SQVTM and CDR2 is ANQGSEA. The chain's CDR3 is CSVPRPGANYGYTF. In DNA form, the CDR3 reads TGCAGCGTCCCCCGACCTGGGGCTAACTATGGCTACACCTTC.

The sample holds a few counts of this clonotype. The gene calls are TRBV3-1 and TRBJ2-6; 11 bases agree with TRBD2. Per germline, CDR1 LGHDT and CDR2 YNNKEL (reference sequence). This CDR3 is built from 18 residues. V trimming: 4 bases; J trimming: 1 base; junction bases outside the gene matches: 6. The DNA of the CDR3 is TGTGCCAGCAGCCTCCTACTAGCGGGAGTTTCTGGGGCCAACGTCCTGACTTTC. Its protein product is CASSLLLAGVSGANVLTF.

The rearrangement links TRBV7-2 to TRBJ2-2, with 8 nucleotides matching TRBD2. The CDR3 has 15 residues. The germline gives CDR1 SGHTA, CDR2 FQGNSA. After removal of 6 bases from V and 0 bases from J, the junction contained 3 bases not matched to a gene. The CDR3 here is CASSLSGTNTGELFF. The CDR3 DNA sequence: TGTGCCAGCAGTCTTAGCGGGACGAACACCGGGGAGCTGTTTTTT.

To note about this clonotype: One junction end does not reproduce the germline sequence, and a read error may be involved. V is TRBV20-1 and J is TRBJ2-5, with unresolved D. The CDR3 runs 13 residues. Germline CDR1 is DFQATT and CDR2 is SNEGSKA (reference sequence). CDR3 sequence (DNA): TGCAGTGCTAGGGCGGAGTACCAAGAGTCCCAGTACTTC. It is translated as CSARAEYQESQYF.

The chain is built from TRBV5-1 and TRBJ1-6, with a weak D call TRBD1 (6 bases). Germline loops: CDR1 SGHRS, CDR2 YFSETQ. The CDR3 length is 14 residues. V dropped 0 bases and J dropped 8 bases, with 9 bases sitting between them. DNA for the CDR3: TGCGCCAGCAGCTTGGACAGGGTAGATTCACCCCTCCACTTT. Amino acid sequence: CASSLDRVDSPLHF. Combining the CDR3 with reference TRBV5-1 and TRBJ1-6 gives the whole variable domain KAGVTQTPRYLIKTRGQQVTLSCSPISGHRSVSWYQQTPGQGLQFLFEYFSETQRNKGNFPGRFSGRQFSNSRSEMNVSTLELGDSALYLCASSLDRVDSPLHFGNGTRLTVT.

The chain has TRBV9 and TRBJ2-5; maybe TRBD2 (6 bases). Deletions cut 2 bases from V and 6 bases from J, with 14 bases between. The CDR3 spans 14 residues. Germline CDR1 is SGDLS and CDR2 is YYNGEE. The CDR3 bases are TGTGCCAGCAGCGTGGGAGGAGATGGGAAGACCCAGTACTTC. Amino acids: CASSVGGDGKTQYF.

This chain uses TRBV7-9 with TRBJ2-1; TRBD2 might be the D (6 bases). V lost 1 base to trimming and J lost 6 bases, with 19 bases between them. The CDR3 has 17 amino acids. The germline CDR1 and CDR2 sequences are SEHNR and FQNEAQ (reference sequence). The CDR3 nucleotides are TGTGCCAGCAGCTTAGGCTTAAGAGGGAGGAAATGCAATGAGCAGTTCTTC. The encoded protein is CASSLGLRGRKCNEQFF.

This clonotype was observed a few times. Germline and junction disagree at one end, which may indicate a read error. V and J are TRBV4-1 and TRBJ2-1; D remains ambiguous. CDR1 MGHRA and CDR2 YSYEKL come from the germline V gene. The length of the CDR3 is 15 residues. The CDR3 loop is CASSQVRFSYNEQFF. CDR3 DNA: TGCGCCAGTAGCCAAGTGAGGTTTTCCTACAATGAGCAGTTCTTC.

This chain joins TRBV7-2 and TRBJ2-7; perhaps D is TRBD1 or TRBD2 (7 bases each). From germline, CDR1 is SGHTA and CDR2 FQGNSA. The CDR3 spans 16 residues. V lost 2 bases, J lost 3 bases, and 17 bases lay in between. In nucleotides, the CDR3 is TGTGCCAGCAGCTTAAGCGGGACAGTGGAAGGCTACGAGCAGTACTTC. Amino acid sequence: CASSLSGTVEGYEQYF.